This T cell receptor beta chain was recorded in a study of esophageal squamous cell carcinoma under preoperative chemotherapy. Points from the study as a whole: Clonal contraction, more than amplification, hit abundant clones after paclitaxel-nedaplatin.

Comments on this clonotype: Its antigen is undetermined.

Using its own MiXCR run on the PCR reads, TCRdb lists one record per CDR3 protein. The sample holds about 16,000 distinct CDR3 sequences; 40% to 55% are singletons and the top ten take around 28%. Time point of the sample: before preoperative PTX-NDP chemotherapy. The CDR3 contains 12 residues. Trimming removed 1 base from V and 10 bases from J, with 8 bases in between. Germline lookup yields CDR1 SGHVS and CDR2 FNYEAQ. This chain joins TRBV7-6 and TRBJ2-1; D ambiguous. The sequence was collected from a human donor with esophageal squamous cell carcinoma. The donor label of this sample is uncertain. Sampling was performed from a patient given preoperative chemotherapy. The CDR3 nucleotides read TGTGCCAGCAGCTTAGAGTCTGGCGAGCAGTTCTTC. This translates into CASSLESGEQFF.